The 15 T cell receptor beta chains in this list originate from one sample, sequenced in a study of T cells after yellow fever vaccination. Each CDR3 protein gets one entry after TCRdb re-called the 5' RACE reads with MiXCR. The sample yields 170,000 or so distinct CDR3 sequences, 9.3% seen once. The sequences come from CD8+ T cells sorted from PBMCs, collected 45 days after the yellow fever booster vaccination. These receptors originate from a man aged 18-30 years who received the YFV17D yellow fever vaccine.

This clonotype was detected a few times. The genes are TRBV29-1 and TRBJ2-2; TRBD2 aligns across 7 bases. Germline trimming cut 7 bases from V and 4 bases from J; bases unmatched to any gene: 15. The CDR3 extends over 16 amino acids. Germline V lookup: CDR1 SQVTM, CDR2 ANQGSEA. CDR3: CSAIRGRGVSTGELFF. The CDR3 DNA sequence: TGCAGCGCTATTCGGGGTCGGGGGGTGTCCACCGGGGAGCTGTTTTTT.

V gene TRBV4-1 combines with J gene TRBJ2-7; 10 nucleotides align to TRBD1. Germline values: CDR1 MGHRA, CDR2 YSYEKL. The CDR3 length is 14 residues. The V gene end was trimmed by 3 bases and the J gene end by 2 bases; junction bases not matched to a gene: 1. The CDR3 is CASSHGQGAYEQYF. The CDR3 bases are TGCGCCAGCAGCCACGGACAGGGGGCCTACGAGCAGTACTTC.

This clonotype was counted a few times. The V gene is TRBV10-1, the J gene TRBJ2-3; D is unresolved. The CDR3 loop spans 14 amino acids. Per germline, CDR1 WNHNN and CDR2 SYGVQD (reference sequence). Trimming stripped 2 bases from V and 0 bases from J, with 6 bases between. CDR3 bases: TGCGCCAGCAGTGAGCGTCGGAGCACAGATACGCAGTATTTT. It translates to CASSERRSTDTQYF.

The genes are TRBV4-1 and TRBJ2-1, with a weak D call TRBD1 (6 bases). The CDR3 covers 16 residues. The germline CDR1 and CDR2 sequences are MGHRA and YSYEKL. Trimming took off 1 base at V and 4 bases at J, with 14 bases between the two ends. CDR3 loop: CASSQGTDRAYNEQFF. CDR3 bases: TGCGCCAGCAGCCAAGGCACGGACAGAGCGTACAATGAGCAGTTCTTC.

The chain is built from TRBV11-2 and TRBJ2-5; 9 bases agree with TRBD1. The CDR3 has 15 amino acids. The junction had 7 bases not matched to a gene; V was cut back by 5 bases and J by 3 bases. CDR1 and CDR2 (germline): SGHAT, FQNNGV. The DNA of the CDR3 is TGTGCCAGCAGCGCGACCCGGACAGGGGAAGAGACCCAGTACTTC. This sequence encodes CASSATRTGEETQYF.

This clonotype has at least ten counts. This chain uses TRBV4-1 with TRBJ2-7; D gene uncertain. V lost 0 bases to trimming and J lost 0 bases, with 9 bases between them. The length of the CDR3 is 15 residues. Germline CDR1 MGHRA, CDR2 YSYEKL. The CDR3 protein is CASSQEWPASYEQYV. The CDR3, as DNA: TGCGCCAGCAGCCAAGAATGGCCAGCCTCCTACGAGCAGTACGTC.

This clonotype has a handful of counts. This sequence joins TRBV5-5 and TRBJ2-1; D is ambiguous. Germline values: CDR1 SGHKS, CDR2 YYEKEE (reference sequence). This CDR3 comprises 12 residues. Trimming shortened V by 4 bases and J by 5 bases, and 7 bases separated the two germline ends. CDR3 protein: CASSPADNEQFF. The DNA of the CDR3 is TGTGCCAGCAGCCCCGCTGACAATGAGCAGTTCTTC.

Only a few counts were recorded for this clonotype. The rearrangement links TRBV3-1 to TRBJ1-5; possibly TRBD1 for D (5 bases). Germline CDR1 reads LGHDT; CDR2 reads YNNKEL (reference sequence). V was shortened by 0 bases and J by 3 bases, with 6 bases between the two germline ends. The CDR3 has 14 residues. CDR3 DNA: TGTGCCAGCAGCCAAGAAGGGGACAATCAGCCCCAGCATTTT. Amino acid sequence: CASSQEGDNQPQHF.

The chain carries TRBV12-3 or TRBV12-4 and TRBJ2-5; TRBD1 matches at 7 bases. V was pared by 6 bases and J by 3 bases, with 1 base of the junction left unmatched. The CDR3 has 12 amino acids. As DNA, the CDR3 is TGTGCCAGCAGCGACAGGGAAGAGACCCAGTACTTC. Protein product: CASSDREETQYF.

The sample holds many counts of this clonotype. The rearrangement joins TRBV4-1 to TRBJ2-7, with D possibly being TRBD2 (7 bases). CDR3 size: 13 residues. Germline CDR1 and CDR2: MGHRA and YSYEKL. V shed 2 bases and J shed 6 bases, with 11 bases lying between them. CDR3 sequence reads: CASSQRGGLEQYF. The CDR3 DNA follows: TGCGCCAGCAGCCAAAGGGGGGGGCTCGAGCAGTACTTC.

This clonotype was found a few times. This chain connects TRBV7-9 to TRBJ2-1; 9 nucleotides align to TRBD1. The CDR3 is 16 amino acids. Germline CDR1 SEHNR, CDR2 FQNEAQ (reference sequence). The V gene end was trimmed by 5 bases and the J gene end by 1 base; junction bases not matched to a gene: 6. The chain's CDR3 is CASSETGTGSYNEQFF. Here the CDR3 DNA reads TGTGCCAGCAGCGAAACCGGGACAGGGTCCTACAATGAGCAGTTCTTC. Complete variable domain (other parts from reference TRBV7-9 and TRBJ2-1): DTGVSQNPRHKITKRGQNVTFRCDPISEHNRLYWYRQTLGQGPEFLTYFQNEAQLEKSRLLSDRFSAERPKGSFSTLEIQRTEQGDSAMYLCASSETGTGSYNEQFFGPGTRLTVL.

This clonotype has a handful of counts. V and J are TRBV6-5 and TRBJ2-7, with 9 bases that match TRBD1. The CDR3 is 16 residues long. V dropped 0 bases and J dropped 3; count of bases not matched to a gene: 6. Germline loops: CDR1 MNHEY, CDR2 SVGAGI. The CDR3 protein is CASSYSMDRGSYEQYF. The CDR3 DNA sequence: TGTGCCAGCAGTTACTCGATGGACAGGGGCAGCTACGAGCAGTACTTC.

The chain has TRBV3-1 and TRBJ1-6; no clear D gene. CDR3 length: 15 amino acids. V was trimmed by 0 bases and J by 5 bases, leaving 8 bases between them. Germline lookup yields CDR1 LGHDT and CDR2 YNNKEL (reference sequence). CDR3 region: CASSQEGWDNSPLHF. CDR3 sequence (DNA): TGTGCCAGCAGCCAAGAAGGGTGGGATAATTCACCCCTCCACTTT.

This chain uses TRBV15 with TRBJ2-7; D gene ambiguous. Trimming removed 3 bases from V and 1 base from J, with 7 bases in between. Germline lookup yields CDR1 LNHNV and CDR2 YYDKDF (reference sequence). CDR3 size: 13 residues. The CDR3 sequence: CATSRGRSYEQYV. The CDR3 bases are TGTGCCACCAGCAGGGGTCGGTCCTACGAGCAGTACGTC.

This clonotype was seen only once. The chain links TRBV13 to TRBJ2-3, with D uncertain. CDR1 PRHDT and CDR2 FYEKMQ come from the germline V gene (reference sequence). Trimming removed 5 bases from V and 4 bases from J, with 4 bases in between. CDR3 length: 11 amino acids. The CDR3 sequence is CASSPSDTQYF. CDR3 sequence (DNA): TGTGCCAGCAGCCCCTCAGATACGCAGTATTTT.